The 14 T cell receptor beta chains below were found in one sample sequenced in a study of T cell responses to AZD1222 COVID-19 vaccine. Sequenced by immunoSEQ multiplex PCR; TCRdb stores in-frame clones only, minus some. The sample has around 120,000 clones, 85% to 90% seen once. Sample: peripheral blood, taken on day 0 of AZD1222 vaccination. The receptors stem from an adult in good health.

This chain uses TRBV24-1 with TRBJ2-5; no clear D. Germline V CDR1 and CDR2: KGHDR, SFDVKD. V gave up 8 bases and J gave up 2 bases, with 11 bases separating them. The CDR3 covers 13 residues. The CDR3 bases are TGTGCCACCAATTCAGCCCCACAAGAGACCCAGTACTTC. It translates to CATNSAPQETQYF.

The chain recombines TRBV9 with TRBJ2-1; D call uncertain. The CDR3 loop spans 12 amino acids. CDR1 SGDLS and CDR2 YYNGEE come from the germline V gene. Trimming pared 3 bases from V and 6 bases from J, leaving 7 bases between. DNA for the CDR3: TGTGCCAGCAGCGGCAGCGTCAATGAGCAGTTCTTC. This encodes CASSGSVNEQFF.

The genes are TRBV5-4 and TRBJ2-2; TRBD1 matches 9 bases. The CDR3 has 17 residues. Unmatched junction bases numbered 6, after V lost 3 bases and J lost 0 bases. Germline CDR1 and CDR2: SGHNT and YYREEE (reference sequence). The CDR3 nucleotides are TGTGCCAGCAGCTATGGGACAGGGCCTCCGAACACCGGGGAGCTGTTTTTT. This encodes CASSYGTGPPNTGELFF.

V usage is TRBV7-3 and J usage is TRBJ1-1; D ambiguous. Trimming removed 3 bases at V and 1 base at J, with 6 bases between. The germline CDR1 and CDR2 sequences are SGHTA and FQGTGA. This CDR3 is built from 13 residues. DNA for the CDR3: TGTGCCAGCAGCTTGGGAGAGAACACTGAAGCTTTCTTT. This gives the protein CASSLGENTEAFF.

This clone has only a few counts. The chain uses TRBV19 and TRBJ2-3, with D possibly matching TRBD2 (6 bases). The ends were cut back, 4 bases at V and 4 bases at J, with 15 bases in the middle. Germline CDR1 is LNHDA and CDR2 is SQIVND (reference sequence). The CDR3 is made up of 15 amino acids. CDR3 nucleotide sequence: TGTGCCAGTAGTACTCGAGGAGGGGTGGCAGATACGCAGTATTTT. The encoded protein is CASSTRGGVADTQYF. The whole variable domain, remainder taken from reference TRBV19 and TRBJ2-3, is DGGITQSPKYLFRKEGQNVTLSCEQNLNHDAMYWYRQDPGQGLRLIYYSQIVNDFQKGDIAEGYSVSREKKESFPLTVTSAQKNPTAFYLCASSTRGGVADTQYFGPGTRLTVL.

The chain employs TRBV7-2 and TRBJ2-7, with 8 bases that match TRBD2. Germline loops: CDR1 SGHTA, CDR2 FQGNSA. The J segment lost 2 bases and the V segment lost 1 base, leaving 4 bases of the junction unmatched. This CDR3 has 15 residues. CDR3 bases: TGTGCCAGCAGCTTAGTCGCGCGGGAGGCCTACGAGCAGTACTTC. Encoded protein: CASSLVAREAYEQYF.

This clone has just a few counts. DNA for the CDR3: TGCGCCAGCAGCAGACTATGGACAGGGGAGCGCTACGAGCAGTACTTC. Its translation: CASSRLWTGERYEQYF. V usage is TRBV5-1 and J usage is TRBJ2-7; TRBD1 matches at 9 bases. The V gene end was trimmed by 4 bases and the J gene end by 3 bases; junction bases not matched to a gene: 11. Germline lookup yields CDR1 SGHRS and CDR2 YFSETQ. The CDR3 consists of 16 residues.

This clone was picked up one time. The chain recombines TRBV29-1 with TRBJ2-7; the D call may be TRBD1 or TRBD2 (5 bases each). Trimming left V 3 bases short and J 3 bases short, with 12 bases between. The CDR3 runs 13 residues. Germline-derived CDR1 and CDR2 are SQVTM and ANQGSEA. Here the CDR3 reads CSVDGAGSYEQYF. As DNA, the CDR3 is TGCAGCGTTGACGGGGCAGGGAGCTACGAGCAGTACTTC.

The CDR3, as DNA: TGTGCCAGCAGCTTGGGTGCGGGTTCCCGCACAGATACGCAGTATTTT. Translating gives CASSLGAGSRTDTQYF. The chain uses TRBV5-4 and TRBJ2-3, with D perhaps matching TRBD2 (5 bases). CDR3 length: 16 residues. Trimming took 0 bases from V and 1 from J, leaving 12 bases between them. Germline V gene lookup returns CDR1 SGHNT and CDR2 YYREEE (reference sequence).

The gene calls are TRBV20-1 and TRBJ2-7, with 8 bases identical to TRBD1. This CDR3 is built from 16 residues. The V segment lost 3 bases and the J segment 0 bases; nucleotides outside the gene matches: 10. Germline CDR1 DFQATT, CDR2 SNEGSKA (reference sequence). CDR3 loop: CSASPFGTGDSYEQYF. The CDR3, as DNA: TGCAGTGCTAGTCCGTTCGGGACAGGAGACTCCTACGAGCAGTACTTC.

The rearrangement joins TRBV10-1 to TRBJ2-7; the match to TRBD1 covers 9 bases. The junction had 3 bases not matched to a gene; V was cut back by 6 bases and J by 3 bases. Looked up from germline, CDR1 is WNHNN and CDR2 is SYGVQD (reference sequence). The CDR3 has 13 amino acids. The CDR3 is CASSSGQGYEQYF. In DNA form, the CDR3 reads TGCGCCAGCAGCTCGGGACAGGGCTACGAGCAGTACTTC.

Here the CDR3 reads CASSPRTGTYNEQFF. Written as DNA, the CDR3 is TGTGCCAGCTCACCACGCACAGGGACGTACAATGAGCAGTTCTTC. The J gene is TRBJ2-1, the V gene TRBV18; maybe TRBD1 (6 bases). V dropped 1 base and J dropped 4 bases, with 11 bases sitting between them. Germline V gene data show CDR1 as KGHSH and CDR2 as LQKENI. This CDR3 contains 15 residues.

The chain couples TRBV18 to TRBJ1-4; D is undetermined. Trimming cost V 3 bases and J 1 base, with 12 bases left between them. The CDR3 spans 16 residues. Per the germline V gene, CDR1 is KGHSH and CDR2 is LQKENI. In nucleotides, the CDR3 is TGTGCCAGCTCACCGCCCCTCGTAGGAACTAATGAAAAACTGTTTTTT. Amino acids: CASSPPLVGTNEKLFF.

This chain links TRBV3-1 (or the pseudogene TRBV3-2) with TRBJ2-7; either TRBD1 or TRBD2 may fit D (5 bases each). Germline V CDR1 and CDR2: LGHDT, YNNKEL (reference sequence). CDR3 size: 15 residues. The germline V and J ends were trimmed by 4 bases and 4 bases, with 17 bases remaining between them. The CDR3 sequence is CASSPRGVSGYEQYF. Written as DNA, the CDR3 is TGTGCCAGCAGCCCTCGAGGGGTCTCGGGGTACGAGCAGTACTTC.